This T cell receptor beta chain was captured by sequencing in a study of technical replicates of blood from a few donors. Libraries were prepared by immunoSEQ multiplex PCR; TCRdb keeps only in-frame clonotypes and omits some of them. The repertoire holds tens of thousands of clones, with around 93% as singletons. Germline V CDR1 and CDR2: LNHNV, YYDKDF (reference sequence). This CDR3 comprises 15 residues. V was cut by 0 bases and J by 3 bases, with 11 bases left in between. The sequence derives from a human donor in good health. Some clones in this sample may be carry-over from other donors' samples. The source material was PBMCs. The chain is built from TRBV15 and TRBJ1-2; D is unresolved. The CDR3 DNA reads TGTGCCACCAGCAGAGATCGGAGCAGTCACTATGGCTACACCTTC. Translating it yields CATSRDRSSHYGYTF.